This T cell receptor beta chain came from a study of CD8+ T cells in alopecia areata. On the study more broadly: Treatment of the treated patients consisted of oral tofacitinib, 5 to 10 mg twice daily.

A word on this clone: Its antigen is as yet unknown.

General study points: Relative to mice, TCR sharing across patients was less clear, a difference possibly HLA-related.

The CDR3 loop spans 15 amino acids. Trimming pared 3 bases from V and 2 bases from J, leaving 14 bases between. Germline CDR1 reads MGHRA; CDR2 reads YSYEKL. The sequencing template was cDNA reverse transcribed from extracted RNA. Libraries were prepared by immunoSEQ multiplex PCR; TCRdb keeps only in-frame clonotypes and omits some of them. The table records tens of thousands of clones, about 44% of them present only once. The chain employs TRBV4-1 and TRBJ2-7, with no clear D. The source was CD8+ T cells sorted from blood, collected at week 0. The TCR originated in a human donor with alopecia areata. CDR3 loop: CASSHLGDGAYEQYF. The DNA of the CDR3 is TGCGCCAGCAGCCACCTAGGAGACGGTGCCTACGAGCAGTACTTC.